These T cell receptor beta chains were read from a single sample in a study of blood T cell repertoires in COVID-19. Assay used: immunoSEQ multiplex PCR; TCRdb lists only in-frame clones, some missing. The sample carries about 15,000 clones, roughly 80% recorded once. The sample comprised peripheral blood. The receptors shown here come from a man aged 70 or older with active or convalescent COVID-19. The CDR3 runs from the conserved cysteine through the conserved F or W. Fields, in order: D gene, clone size, V gene, J gene, CDR3 protein. D genes are given only for firm matches. A clone size is listed for some rows: how often the clone was seen (once, few, many), or a class if it is expanded.

>NA|NA|TRBV2|TRBJ2-5
CASSATVGGDQETQYF
>TRBD1|NA|TRBV28|TRBJ1-1
CASSPSPGQGGTEAFF
>NA|NA|TRBV4-1|TRBJ1-2
CASSRDGGAKNYGYTF
>NA|NA|TRBV28|TRBJ1-2
CASSLSAGWMSGYTF
>TRBD1|NA|TRBV6-5|TRBJ1-3
CASSYGTGPSGNTIYF
>TRBD1|NA|TRBV27|TRBJ1-2
CASSLSGTGVNGYTF
>TRBD1|NA|TRBV14|TRBJ1-3
CASSHRTGTGPGNTIYF
>NA|NA|TRBV28|TRBJ2-7
CASMATPYEQYF
>NA|few|TRBV21-1|TRBJ2-3
CASSKGGGAGGGTDTQYF
>NA|NA|TRBV7-9|TRBJ1-2
CASSPLNYGYTF
>NA|NA|TRBV7-2|TRBJ1-4
CASSLVQEANEKLFF
>TRBD1|NA|TRBV6-1|TRBJ1-1
CASSGDRGRTEAFF
>TRBD1|NA|TRBV10-3|TRBJ2-7
CAISAGGQGYEQYF
>TRBD1|NA|TRBV5-6|TRBJ1-4
CASSLVDRGSEKLFF
>TRBD1|NA|TRBV5-6|TRBJ1-6
CASRRTGGSSYNSPLHF
>NA|few|TRBV3-1/TRBV3-2|TRBJ2-7
CASSQPSLKQYF
>NA|NA|TRBV5-5|TRBJ2-5
CASSLEPYQETQYF
>NA|NA|TRBV6-5|TRBJ2-3
CASSYNGGNTQYF
>NA|few|TRBV24-1|TRBJ1-5
CATSDSRGSNQPQHF
>NA|NA|TRBV20-1|TRBJ1-1
CSASTGMNTEAFF
>TRBD2|NA|TRBV28|TRBJ2-3
CAASGTSGRRGTDTQYF
>NA|few|TRBV7-2|TRBJ1-1
CASSLARRLNTEAFF
>NA|NA|TRBV18|TRBJ1-5
CASSPGEYQPQHF
>TRBD2|NA|TRBV28|TRBJ2-3
CASAGGSTDTQYF
>TRBD1|NA|TRBV5-1|TRBJ1-1
CASSAGTGALNTEAFF
>TRBD2|once|TRBV7-2|TRBJ2-5
CASSRGGEETQYF
>NA|NA|TRBV5-5|TRBJ2-5
CASSLGPVETQYF
>NA|NA|TRBV11-2|TRBJ2-7
CASSPRLMAPEQYF
>NA|NA|TRBV27|TRBJ2-2
CASSLVGGELFF
>NA|NA|TRBV28|TRBJ2-7
CASSLQGGIGYEQYF
>NA|NA|TRBV6-5|TRBJ1-2
CASSYWAGEFGGYTF
>TRBD1|NA|TRBV11-2|TRBJ2-5
CASSKGQGRQETQYF
>TRBD2|NA|TRBV6-2/TRBV6-3|TRBJ2-7
CASSSDRTSGSTEQYF
>TRBD2|NA|TRBV28|TRBJ2-1
CASSPRVGLAGLGGRYEQFF
>TRBD2|NA|TRBV3-1/TRBV3-2|TRBJ2-3
CASSQEFSTGGRDTQYF
>NA|NA|TRBV15|TRBJ1-4
CATSRESLKLFF
>TRBD1|medium-sized|TRBV6-8|TRBJ1-2
CASSLSGDRACYGYTF
>TRBD2|NA|TRBV19|TRBJ2-3
CASSFEGREDTQYF
>NA|NA|TRBV28|TRBJ1-2
CAVRRQEVFGYTF
>NA|NA|TRBV5-8|TRBJ1-2
CASRMRLSGYTF
>TRBD1|once|TRBV25-1|TRBJ1-1
CASSGPRDRGLGAFF
>NA|NA|TRBV28|TRBJ1-4
CASSLRRSAATNEKLFF
>TRBD1|NA|TRBV6-5|TRBJ1-6
CASSRRGQANSPLHF
>TRBD1|NA|TRBV6-6|TRBJ1-1
CASRFGDREAFF
>NA|many|TRBV5-4|TRBJ2-2
CASSLGAGPTGELFF
>NA|NA|TRBV27|TRBJ2-3
CASSLGPTDTQYF
>TRBD1|NA|TRBV2|TRBJ1-2
CASSKGQGGDYGYTF
>TRBD2|NA|TRBV5-4|TRBJ2-1
CASSQGTSGDYNEQFF
>TRBD1|NA|TRBV5-4|TRBJ2-1
CASSFGDRDEQFF
>NA|NA|TRBV7-3|TRBJ1-1
CASSKGGATAYTEAFF
>NA|NA|TRBV24-1|TRBJ2-7
CATSDPGHYEQYF
>NA|NA|TRBV20-1|TRBJ2-3
CSPASADTQYF
>TRBD1|NA|TRBV7-2|TRBJ1-2
CASSLAGTGTGYTF
>NA|NA|TRBV28|TRBJ1-2
CASSLLGVGGYTF
>NA|NA|TRBV6-2/TRBV6-3|TRBJ2-7
CASSYSLRGVVGEQYF
>NA|NA|TRBV4-2|TRBJ2-5
CASSLERGETQYF
>TRBD2|NA|TRBV6-1|TRBJ2-5
CASSETDRLAMETQYF
>TRBD1|NA|TRBV25-1|TRBJ2-7
CASSEPLPGQGTYEQYF